This T cell receptor beta chain was found in a study of blood T cell repertoires in COVID-19. About the study: Samples came from the United States, Italy and Spain, spanning acute and convalescent COVID-19.

The protocol was immunoSEQ multiplex PCR, while the TCRdb copy is restricted to in-frame clones and leaves out a portion. The sample yields roughly 200,000 clones, roughly nine tenths seen once. CDR3 length: 14 amino acids. Germline V lookup: CDR1 MNHEY, CDR2 SVGAGI. V was shortened by 5 bases and J by 6 bases, with 13 bases between the two germline ends. The clonotype originates from a man in his sixties with active or convalescent COVID-19. The V gene is TRBV6-5, the J gene TRBJ1-4; D is ambiguous. The sequencing input was peripheral blood. The CDR3 region is CASSPSDGYEKLFF. CDR3 coding DNA: TGTGCCAGCAGTCCAAGCGACGGGTATGAAAAACTGTTTTTT.